This record concerns one T cell receptor (beta chain) sequence. This entry belongs to a study of blood T cell repertoires in COVID-19. About the study: Collection of acute and convalescent COVID-19 samples took place in the United States, Italy and Spain.

The V segment lost 4 bases and the J segment 7 bases; nucleotides outside the gene matches: 4. There are 13 residues in the CDR3. The germline gives CDR1 SGHDT, CDR2 YYEEEE. Original processing notes: Amplified reference gene primers provided the basis for estimating nucleated cell counts. Only in-frame clones appear in the TCRdb table, and some are missing; sequencing was by immunoSEQ multiplex PCR. The D gene and trimming were derived from the DNA, and the V and J assignments and clone size from that table. This table holds roughly 340,000 clones, approximately 90% found once. V usage is TRBV5-6 and J usage is TRBJ1-2, with 10 bases aligning to TRBD1. The receptor was isolated from a woman under 30 who had recovered from COVID-19. Source material: peripheral blood. CDR3 protein: CASSIRTGGGYTF. CDR3 DNA: TGTGCCAGCAGCATAAGGACAGGGGGTGGCTACACCTTC.